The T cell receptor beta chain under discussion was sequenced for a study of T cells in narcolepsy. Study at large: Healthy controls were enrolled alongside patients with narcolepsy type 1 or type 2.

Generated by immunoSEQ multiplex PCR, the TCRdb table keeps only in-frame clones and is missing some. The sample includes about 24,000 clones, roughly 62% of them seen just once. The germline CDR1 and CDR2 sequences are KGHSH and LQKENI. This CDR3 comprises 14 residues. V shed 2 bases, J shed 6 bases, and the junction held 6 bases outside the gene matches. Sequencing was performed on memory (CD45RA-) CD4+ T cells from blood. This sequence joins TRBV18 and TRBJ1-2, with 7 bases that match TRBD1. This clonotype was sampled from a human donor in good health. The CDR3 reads CASSPSRTGDGYTF. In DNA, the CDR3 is TGTGCCAGCTCACCATCCCGGACAGGCGATGGCTACACCTTC.